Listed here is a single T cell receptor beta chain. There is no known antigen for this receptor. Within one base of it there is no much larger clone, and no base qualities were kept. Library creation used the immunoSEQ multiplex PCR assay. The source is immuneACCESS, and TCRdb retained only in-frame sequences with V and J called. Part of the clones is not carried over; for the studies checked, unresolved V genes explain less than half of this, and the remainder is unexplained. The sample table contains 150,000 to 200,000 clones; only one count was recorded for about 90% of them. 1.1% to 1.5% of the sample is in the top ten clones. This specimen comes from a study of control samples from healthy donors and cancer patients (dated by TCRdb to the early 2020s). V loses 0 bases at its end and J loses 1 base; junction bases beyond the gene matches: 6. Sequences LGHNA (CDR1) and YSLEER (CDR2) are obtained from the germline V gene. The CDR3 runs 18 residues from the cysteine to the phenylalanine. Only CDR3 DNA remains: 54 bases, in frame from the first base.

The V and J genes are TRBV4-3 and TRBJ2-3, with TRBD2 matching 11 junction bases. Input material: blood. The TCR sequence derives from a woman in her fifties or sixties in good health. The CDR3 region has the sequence CASSQDVLAGGGTDTQYF. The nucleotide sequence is TGCGCCAGCAGCCAAGATGTCCTAGCGGGAGGCGGCACAGATACGCAGTATTTT.